This passage covers 6 T cell receptor beta chains from one sample sequenced in a study of T cells in Graves' hyperthyroidism and ophthalmopathy. The source material, RNA transcripts, was used to amplify TCR beta CDR3 regions. First-round RT-PCR with HTBI primers amplified the TCR CDR3 region. In TCRdb, the multiplex PCR reads were re-called with MiXCR into one record per CDR3 protein. The sample shows under 300,000 distinct CDR3 sequences, 13% to 15% of them seen only once. The sample consisted of blood. These receptors were obtained from a woman in her forties or fifties with Graves' hyperthyroidism that later progressed to Graves' ophthalmopathy.

This clonotype occurred a few times. The chain couples TRBV4-1 to TRBJ2-5; no reliable D call. The CDR3 has 14 amino acids. Germline values: CDR1 MGHRA, CDR2 YSYEKL. Trimming cost V 1 base and J 2 bases, with 8 bases left between them. The CDR3 nucleotides read TGCGCCAGCAGCCAAGCCGAACTACAAGAGACCCAGTACTTC. As protein: CASSQAELQETQYF.

The chain has TRBV6-1 and TRBJ1-4; D ambiguous. Per the germline V gene, CDR1 is MNHNS and CDR2 is SASEGT. V gave up 8 bases and J gave up 6 bases, with 13 bases separating them. The CDR3 is 13 residues long. For the CDR3, the DNA is TGTGCCAGCTCTTCCGGGGTGGATGAAAAACTGTTTTTT. Its protein product is CASSSGVDEKLFF.

The rearrangement joins TRBV6-1 to TRBJ2-3, with a possible D match to TRBD2 (6 bases). V was shortened by 7 bases and J by 4 bases, with 12 bases between the two germline ends. CDR1 MNHNS and CDR2 SASEGT come from the germline V gene. The CDR3 consists of 13 residues. The CDR3 sequence is CASKEGVADTQYF. CDR3 DNA: TGTGCCAGCAAGGAGGGAGTGGCAGATACGCAGTATTTT.

This clonotype has ten or more counts. V usage is TRBV28 and J usage is TRBJ1-1, with D possibly being TRBD1 (5 bases). Germline CDR1 reads MDHEN; CDR2 reads SYDVKM. With 6 bases removed from V and 9 bases from J, the gap between germline ends came to 14 bases. The CDR3 covers 12 residues. The CDR3 is CASSPYRGKAFF. For the CDR3, the DNA is TGTGCCAGCAGCCCGTACCGGGGGAAAGCTTTCTTT. The whole variable domain, filled in from reference TRBV28 and TRBJ1-1, reads DVKVTQSSRYLVKRTGEKVFLECVQDMDHENMFWYRQDPGLGLRLIYFSYDVKMKEKGDIPEGYSVSREKKERFSLILESASTNQTSMYLCASSPYRGKAFFGQGTRLTVV.

The rearrangement joins TRBV11-3 to TRBJ2-6; possibly TRBD2 for D (6 bases). V dropped 5 bases and J dropped 4 bases, with 18 bases sitting between them. The germline V gene encodes CDR1 SGHNT and CDR2 YENEEA. The CDR3 totals 17 residues. CDR3 sequence: CASSGRTHTPGANVLTF. The DNA of the CDR3 is TGTGCCAGCAGCGGGAGGACACATACACCGGGGGCCAACGTCCTGACTTTC. The complete variable domain, with remaining parts taken from reference TRBV11-3 and TRBJ2-6, reads EAGVVQSPRYKIIEKKQPVAFWCNPISGHNTLYWYLQNLGQGPELLIRYENEEAVDDSQLPKDRFSAERLKGVDSTLKIQPAELGDSAVYLCASSGRTHTPGANVLTFGAGSRLTVL.

This clonotype was recorded many times. This sequence may be a read error, since a much larger clone differs from it by one base. The V and J genes are TRBV5-6 and TRBJ2-7; 11 bases fit TRBD1. Germline V CDR1 and CDR2: SGHDT, YYEEEE. The CDR3 spans 14 residues. J gave up 2 bases and V 3 bases, and 1 base lay outside the gene matches. The CDR3 sequence: CASSSGQGAYEQYF. The DNA for the CDR3 is TGTGCCAGCAGCTCGGGACAGGGGGCCTACGAGCAGTACTTC.